The rows below give T cell receptor beta chains drawn from one sample of a study of vaccination and CD4 T cells after COVID-19. TCRdb analysed the PCR reads with MiXCR anew, one entry per CDR3 protein. Of some 10,000 distinct CDR3 sequences listed, 60% to 70% were seen once; the top ten hold around 40%. Antigen specificity for these receptors is unknown. The source material was CD4+ T cells from blood, cultured in vitro. The receptors were sampled from a human donor who had recovered from COVID-19. Each CDR3 is given with its conserved first and last residue. D genes are given only for firm matches. A clone size is listed for some rows: how often the clone was seen (once, few, many), or a class if it is expanded.

TRBV19,-,few,TRBJ1-1,CASIPGRELEAFF,TGTGCCAGTATTCCGGGCCGGGAACTTGAAGCTTTCTTT
TRBV6-1,TRBD1,-,TRBJ1-1,CASSGDSTEAFF,TGTGCCAGCAGTGGGGACAGCACTGAAGCTTTCTTT
TRBV21-1,-,-,TRBJ2-7,CASSTGPYEQYF,TGTGCCAGCAGCACGGGACCCTACGAGCAGTACTTC
TRBV11-2,TRBD1,-,TRBJ1-1,CASSLEAGGTEAFF,TGTGCCAGCAGCTTAGAGGCAGGGGGCACTGAAGCTTTCTTT
TRBV20-1,TRBD1,-,TRBJ1-1,CSARTTGGGDEAFF,TGCAGTGCCCGCACGACAGGGGGTGGGGATGAAGCTTTCTTT
TRBV2,TRBD1,few,TRBJ2-5,CASSEGQGVGETQYF,TGTGCCAGCAGTGAAGGACAGGGGGTCGGAGAGACCCAGTACTTC
TRBV4-3,-,-,TRBJ1-2,CASSQENGVREDGYTF,TGCGCCAGCAGCCAAGAAAATGGCGTCAGGGAGGATGGCTACACCTTC
TRBV10-1,-,few,TRBJ2-3,CASSRDFTDTQYF,TGCGCCAGCAGTAGGGACTTCACAGATACGCAGTATTTT
TRBV18,TRBD2,-,TRBJ2-3,CASSPPQGGSRNTQYF,TGTGCCAGCTCCCCCCCCCAGGGCGGGAGCAGGAATACGCAGTATTTT
TRBV29-1,-,medium-sized,TRBJ2-3,CSVRDIRTDTQYF,TGCAGCGTACGGGACATACGCACAGATACGCAGTATTTT
TRBV19,TRBD1,few,TRBJ1-6,CASSTGTVSSPLHF,TGTGCCAGTAGTACCGGGACAGTAAGCTCACCCCTCCACTTT
TRBV6-1,-,-,TRBJ2-5,CASTPTAQETQYF,TGTGCCAGCACCCCGACCGCCCAAGAGACCCAGTACTTC
TRBV6-2/TRBV6-3,-,few,TRBJ1-2,CASWEWTATNYGYTF,TGTGCCAGCTGGGAGTGGACAGCTACTAACTATGGCTACACCTTC
TRBV27,TRBD1,once,TRBJ2-5,CASKLRDRVTETQYF,TGTGCCAGCAAACTCCGGGACAGGGTCACAGAGACCCAGTACTTC
TRBV24-1,-,-,TRBJ1-2,CATSDSGNGYTF,TGTGCCACCAGTGACTCAGGAAATGGCTACACCTTC
TRBV30,-,few,TRBJ2-7,CAWSTAYEQYF,TGTGCCTGGAGTACAGCCTACGAGCAGTACTTC
TRBV6-1,TRBD1,few,TRBJ1-5,CASSAPPGTGGPHSNQPQHF,TGTGCCAGCAGTGCGCCCCCCGGGACAGGGGGACCCCATAGCAATCAGCCCCAGCATTTT
TRBV10-2,-,-,TRBJ2-3,CASSVGARDTQYF,TGCGCCAGCAGTGTTGGCGCCCGGGATACGCAGTATTTT
TRBV6-1,TRBD1,-,TRBJ1-2,CASSPQTGGNYGYTF,TGTGCCAGCAGCCCCCAGACAGGGGGCAACTATGGCTACACCTTC
TRBV6-1,TRBD1,-,TRBJ1-2,CASTRRDRGLLNYGYTF,TGTGCCAGCACCCGCCGGGACAGGGGACTCCTAAACTATGGCTACACCTTC
TRBV20-1,TRBD1,-,TRBJ2-5,CSARGQFPETQYF,TGCAGTGCTAGGGGACAGTTCCCGGAGACCCAGTACTTC
TRBV6-1,TRBD1,-,TRBJ1-1,CASSAGGHTEAFF,TGTGCCAGCAGCGCAGGGGGCCACACTGAAGCTTTCTTT
TRBV21-1,-,few,TRBJ1-6,CASRREKNTDREGGSPLHF,TGTGCCAGCAGAAGGGAGAAAAACACGGACAGGGAAGGGGGATCACCCCTCCACTTT
TRBV12-3/TRBV12-4,-,-,TRBJ1-2,CASRSGTKTLGYTF,TGTGCCAGCAGATCGGGGACAAAGACACTCGGCTACACCTTC
TRBV9,-,-,TRBJ1-1,CASSVADTEAFF,TGTGCCAGCAGCGTAGCTGACACTGAAGCTTTCTTT
TRBV27,-,-,TRBJ1-2,CAARLLGYTF,TGTGCCGCTCGGCTCCTTGGCTACACCTTC
TRBV6-4,-,once,TRBJ2-3,CASSVQGFEDTQYF,TGTGCCAGCAGTGTCCAGGGCTTTGAGGATACGCAGTATTTT
TRBV6-2/TRBV6-3,-,-,TRBJ2-4,CASSRPPGDIQYF,TGTGCCAGCAGTCGACCACCTGGAGACATTCAGTACTTC
TRBV5-6,-,-,TRBJ1-1,CASNRVENTEAFF,TGTGCCAGCAACAGGGTGGAGAACACTGAAGCTTTCTTT
TRBV11-1,TRBD1,-,TRBJ2-2,CASRLRDSPSGELFF,TGTGCCAGCAGGCTCCGGGACAGCCCGTCCGGGGAGCTGTTTTTT
TRBV6-2/TRBV6-3,-,-,TRBJ2-1,CASHNLRSGHNEQFF,TGTGCCAGCCACAACCTCCGGTCCGGCCACAATGAGCAGTTCTTC
TRBV20-1,TRBD2,once,TRBJ2-3,CSPSGTSGGPDTQYF,TGCAGTCCGTCCGGGACTAGCGGGGGCCCAGATACGCAGTATTTT
TRBV27,TRBD2,-,TRBJ2-7,CASMGREFYEQYF,TGTGCCAGCATGGGGCGGGAGTTTTACGAGCAGTACTTC
TRBV15,TRBD2,-,TRBJ2-2,CATSRDGLAGVTGELFF,TGTGCCACCAGCAGAGATGGACTAGCGGGGGTCACCGGGGAGCTGTTTTTT
TRBV7-2,-,-,TRBJ2-3,CASSILDTQYF,TGTGCCAGCAGCATTCTAGATACGCAGTATTTT
TRBV28,-,-,TRBJ1-1,CASSTQGRGTEAFF,TGTGCCAGCAGTACGCAGGGGAGGGGCACTGAAGCTTTCTTT
TRBV4-1,-,-,TRBJ2-7,CASSQGPRRNSSYEQYF,TGCGCCAGCAGCCAAGGGCCTAGACGGAATAGCTCCTACGAGCAGTACTTC
TRBV19,-,-,TRBJ1-1,CASSISRDANGAFF,TGTGCCAGTAGTATCAGCCGGGACGCCAACGGGGCTTTCTTT
TRBV12-3/TRBV12-4,-,-,TRBJ1-5,CASSLGLPGNQPQHF,TGTGCCAGCAGTTTGGGACTCCCGGGCAATCAGCCCCAGCATTTT
TRBV19,-,-,TRBJ1-2,CASAGTTISGYTF,TGTGCCAGCGCCGGGACTACCATTAGTGGCTACACCTTC
TRBV7-3,-,-,TRBJ2-6,CASSLKETVSGANVLTF,TGTGCCAGCAGCTTAAAGGAGACAGTCTCTGGGGCCAACGTCCTGACTTTC
TRBV28,-,-,TRBJ1-5,CASSLSATVSNQPQHF,TGTGCCAGCAGTTTATCAGCGACAGTTAGCAATCAGCCCCAGCATTTT
TRBV6-2/TRBV6-3,-,-,TRBJ1-1,CASRGLNTEAFF,TGTGCCAGCAGGGGTCTGAACACTGAAGCTTTCTTT